The entry below gives a single TCR beta chain sequence along with its context. Its antigen is unidentified. This sample is part of a study of cytomegalovirus exposure and HLA in healthy donors. PCR was performed using 60 Vbeta and 13 Jbeta primers. Clones were read by immunoSEQ multiplex PCR, and TCRdb kept only the in-frame ones, dropping some. The sample spans 160,000 or so clones; the ten largest clones claim roughly 2%. Germline loops: CDR1 SGHTA, CDR2 FQGTGA. The CDR3 is 16 residues long. The V gene lost 0 bases and the J gene lost 1 base, with 10 bases spanning the gap. Study conclusions and caveats: A later analysis linked a missense variant in DCLRE1C to the trimming of TCR beta V and J genes.

The V call is TRBV7-3, the J call TRBJ2-1, with D perhaps matching TRBD2 (6 bases). This sequence originates from a man aged 30 to 39 in good health and CMV-seronegative. What was sequenced was PBMCs. CDR3 region: CASSLTGGESYNEQFF. The DNA of the CDR3 is TGTGCCAGCAGCTTAACCGGCGGGGAGTCCTACAATGAGCAGTTCTTC.